This T cell receptor (beta chain) was profiled in a study of T cell responses to AZD1222 COVID-19 vaccine. The table came from immunoSEQ multiplex PCR; TCRdb's copy has only in-frame clones and leaves some out. The sample lists approximately 140,000 clones, about 95% occurring once. This CDR3 region has 16 residues. Germline lookup yields CDR1 MGHRA and CDR2 YSYEKL. Trimming removed 6 bases from V and 0 bases from J; junction bases left unmatched: 5. Study conclusions and caveats: Mapped onto spike, vaccine-associated CD4 TCRs spanned it and were dominant at 160-218 and 743-854. It should be noted that donors were predominantly white British and more often female, and clonal diversity was possibly underestimated. Without day 14 samples, only post-peak T cell repertoires were studied. The study found Spike-specific TCR breadth and depth rose after two AZD1222 doses.

In regard to this clone: Its target is not known.

The source of this sequence is an adult in good health. This rearrangement joins TRBV4-1 to TRBJ2-1; the match to TRBD2 covers 10 bases. The sequencing here drew on peripheral blood, taken on day 0 of AZD1222 vaccination. CDR3 nucleotide sequence: TGCGCCAGCAGAAGGACTAGCGGTAGCTCCTACAATGAGCAGTTCTTC. Amino acids: CASRRTSGSSYNEQFF.